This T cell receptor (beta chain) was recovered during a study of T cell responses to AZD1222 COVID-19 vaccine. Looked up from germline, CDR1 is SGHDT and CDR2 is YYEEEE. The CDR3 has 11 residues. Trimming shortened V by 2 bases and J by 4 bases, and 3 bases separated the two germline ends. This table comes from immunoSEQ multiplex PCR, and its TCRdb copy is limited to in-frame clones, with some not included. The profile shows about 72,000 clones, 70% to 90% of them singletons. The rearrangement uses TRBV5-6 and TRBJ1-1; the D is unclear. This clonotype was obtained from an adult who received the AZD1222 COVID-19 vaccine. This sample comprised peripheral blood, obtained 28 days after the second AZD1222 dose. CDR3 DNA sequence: TGTGCCAGCAGCTTCTCCACTGAAGCTTTCTTT. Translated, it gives CASSFSTEAFF.